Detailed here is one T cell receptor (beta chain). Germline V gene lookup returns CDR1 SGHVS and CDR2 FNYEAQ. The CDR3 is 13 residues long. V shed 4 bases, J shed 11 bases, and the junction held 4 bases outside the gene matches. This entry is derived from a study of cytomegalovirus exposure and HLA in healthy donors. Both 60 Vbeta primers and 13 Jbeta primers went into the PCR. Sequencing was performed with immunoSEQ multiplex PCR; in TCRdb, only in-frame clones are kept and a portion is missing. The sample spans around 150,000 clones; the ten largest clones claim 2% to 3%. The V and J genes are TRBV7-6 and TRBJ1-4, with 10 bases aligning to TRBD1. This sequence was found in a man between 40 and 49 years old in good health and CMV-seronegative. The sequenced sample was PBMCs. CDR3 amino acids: CASSSAGQGKLFF. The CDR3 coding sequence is TGTGCCAGCAGCTCCGCGGGACAGGGGAAACTGTTTTTT.